What follows describes a single T cell receptor beta chain. Its antigen is not identified. Here immunoSEQ multiplex PCR was the method, and the copy in TCRdb shows in-frame clones only, minus some. The sample has 50,000 to 65,000 clones, roughly 95% seen once; the top ten hold under 1.5%. The CDR3 covers 18 residues. V was pared by 0 bases and J by 1 base, with 6 bases of the junction left unmatched. Germline CDR1 reads SGHTA; CDR2 reads FQGTGA. These data originate in a study of cytomegalovirus exposure and HLA in healthy donors. The wider study: Per a later analysis, the 666 first-cohort and about 120 validation repertoires shared one platform.

Points from the study as a whole: In vitro work confirmed that a few CMV-associated chains recognize CMV antigens. The study put roughly 160 TCR beta chains on its list as cytomegalovirus-associated. A classifier reportedly called cytomegalovirus status with high sensitivity and specificity.

The rearrangement links TRBV7-3 to TRBJ2-3, with 11 bases aligning to TRBD2. The receptor was derived from a woman aged 18-35 years in good health and CMV-seronegative. Sequenced sample: PBMCs. The CDR3 bases are TGTGCCAGCAGCTTAACTGCGGTGGGACTAGCGGGCACAGATACGCAGTATTTT. Its protein is CASSLTAVGLAGTDTQYF. Based on the CDR3 plus reference TRBV7-3 and TRBJ2-3, the full variable domain is GAGVSQTPSNKVTEKGKYVELRCDPISGHTALYWYRQSLGQGPEFLIYFQGTGAADDSGLPNDRFFAVRPEGSVSTLKIQRTERGDSAVYLCASSLTAVGLAGTDTQYFGPGTRLTVL.